This paragraph covers one T cell receptor beta chain sequence. Its antigen is unknown. The CDR3 spans 15 residues. Per germline, CDR1 MNHNS and CDR2 SASEGT. Trimming cost V 7 bases and J 4 bases, with 16 bases left between them. The sample originates from a study of T cell repertoires and Cas9 in healthy adults. Across the whole study: CD4 and CD8 compartments: SpCas9-reactive T cells profiled for potency, cytotoxicity, lineage.

TCRdb's copy holds only in-frame clones and misses some; the assay was immunoSEQ multiplex PCR. The sample yields fewer than 25,000 clones, about 90% seen once. Study results and caveats: SpCas9-reactive effector T cells were reportedly restrained in vitro by SpCas9-reactive regulatory T cells.

The TCR was taken from a human donor in good health. The chain employs TRBV6-1 and TRBJ1-4, with D unresolved. Sequencing was done on a sample of CD4+ effector T cells (CD127+, CD25-, CD137-, CD154-) from PBMCs; culture status not recorded. CDR3: CASTKTTALNEKLFF. The DNA of the CDR3 is TGTGCCAGCACCAAAACTACAGCGCTTAATGAAAAACTGTTTTTT.